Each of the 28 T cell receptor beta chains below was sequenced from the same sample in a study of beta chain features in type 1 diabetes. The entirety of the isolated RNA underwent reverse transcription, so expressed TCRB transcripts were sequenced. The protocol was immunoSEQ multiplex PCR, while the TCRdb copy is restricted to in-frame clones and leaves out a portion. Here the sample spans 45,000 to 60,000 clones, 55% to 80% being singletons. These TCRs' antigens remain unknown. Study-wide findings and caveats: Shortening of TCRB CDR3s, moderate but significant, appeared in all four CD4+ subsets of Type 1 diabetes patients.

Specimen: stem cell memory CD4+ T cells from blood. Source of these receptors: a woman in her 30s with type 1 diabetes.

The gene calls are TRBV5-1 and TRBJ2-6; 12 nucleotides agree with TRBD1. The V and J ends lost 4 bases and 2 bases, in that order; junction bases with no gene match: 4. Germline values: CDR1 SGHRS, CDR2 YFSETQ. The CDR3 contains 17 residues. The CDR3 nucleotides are TGCGCCAGCAGCCCGGGACAGGGGGCTACTGGGGCCAACGTCCTGACTTTC. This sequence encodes CASSPGQGATGANVLTF.

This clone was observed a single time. CDR3 in DNA: TGTGCCAGCAGCTCGAGCCGGGACAGGGGAATTTATGGGGCCAACGTCCTGACTTTC. Translating it yields CASSSSRDRGIYGANVLTF. The chain uses TRBV9 and TRBJ2-6; 10 bases fit TRBD1. Trimming cost V 4 bases and J 3 bases; bases outside gene matches: 13. The germline V gene encodes CDR1 SGDLS and CDR2 YYNGEE. The CDR3 sequence is 19 residues long.

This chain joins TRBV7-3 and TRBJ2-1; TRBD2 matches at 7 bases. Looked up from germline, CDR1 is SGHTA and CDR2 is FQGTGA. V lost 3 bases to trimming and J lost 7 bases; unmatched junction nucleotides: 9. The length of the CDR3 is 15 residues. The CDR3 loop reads CASSFGGGLGNEQFF. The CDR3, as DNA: TGTGCCAGCAGCTTCGGGGGAGGGCTTGGGAATGAGCAGTTCTTC.

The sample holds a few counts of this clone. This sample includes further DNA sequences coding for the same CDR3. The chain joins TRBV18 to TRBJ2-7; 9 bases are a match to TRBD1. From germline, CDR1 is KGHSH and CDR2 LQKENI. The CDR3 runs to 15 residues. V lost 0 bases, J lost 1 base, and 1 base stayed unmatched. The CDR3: CASSPPGQGSYEQYF. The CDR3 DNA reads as TGTGCCAGCTCACCACCGGGACAGGGTTCCTACGAGCAGTACTTC.

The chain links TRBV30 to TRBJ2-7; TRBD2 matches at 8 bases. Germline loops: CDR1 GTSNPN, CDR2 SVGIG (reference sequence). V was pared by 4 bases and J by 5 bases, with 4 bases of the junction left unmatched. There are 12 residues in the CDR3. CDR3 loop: CAWTPGGHEQYF. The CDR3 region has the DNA TGTGCCTGGACCCCGGGGGGGCACGAGCAGTACTTC.

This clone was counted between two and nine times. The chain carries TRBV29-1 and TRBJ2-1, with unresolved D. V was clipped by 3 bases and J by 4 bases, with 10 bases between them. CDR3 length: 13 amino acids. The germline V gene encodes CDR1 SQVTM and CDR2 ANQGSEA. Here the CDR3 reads CSVEPTDYNEQFF. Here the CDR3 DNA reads TGCAGCGTTGAGCCCACAGATTACAATGAGCAGTTCTTC.

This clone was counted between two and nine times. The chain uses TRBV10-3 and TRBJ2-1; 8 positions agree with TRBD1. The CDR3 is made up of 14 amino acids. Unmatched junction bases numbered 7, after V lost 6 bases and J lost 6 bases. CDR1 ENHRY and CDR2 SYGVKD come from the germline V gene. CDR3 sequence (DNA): TGTGCCATCAGGGATCCGACAGGGGTCAATGAGCAGTTCTTC. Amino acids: CAIRDPTGVNEQFF.

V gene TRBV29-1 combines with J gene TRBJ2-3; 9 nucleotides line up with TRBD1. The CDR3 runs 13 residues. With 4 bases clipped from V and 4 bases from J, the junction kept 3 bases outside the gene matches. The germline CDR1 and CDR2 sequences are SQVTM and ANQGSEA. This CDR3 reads CSVAGQGSDTQYF. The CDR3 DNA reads TGCAGCGTTGCGGGACAGGGTTCAGATACGCAGTATTTT.

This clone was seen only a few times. CDR3 DNA: TGCAGCGTTGAGAAGGGGACAGGGAGCGGCTACACCTTC. Protein: CSVEKGTGSGYTF. The gene calls are TRBV29-1 and TRBJ1-2; 9 nucleotides match TRBD1. Unmatched junction bases numbered 7, after V lost 3 bases and J lost 8 bases. The CDR3 sequence is 13 residues long. The germline gives CDR1 SQVTM, CDR2 ANQGSEA.

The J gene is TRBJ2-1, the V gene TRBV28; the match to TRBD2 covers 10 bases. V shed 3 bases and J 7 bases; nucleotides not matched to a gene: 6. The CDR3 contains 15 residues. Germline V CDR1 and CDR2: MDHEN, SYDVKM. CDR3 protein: CASSFPAGGRNEQFF. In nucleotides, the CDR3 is TGTGCCAGCAGTTTTCCAGCGGGAGGGCGGAATGAGCAGTTCTTC.

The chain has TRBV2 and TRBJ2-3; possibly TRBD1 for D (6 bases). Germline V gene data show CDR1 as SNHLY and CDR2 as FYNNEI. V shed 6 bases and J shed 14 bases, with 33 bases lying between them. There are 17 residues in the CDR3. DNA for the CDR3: TGTGCCAGCAGGCAACCCCCAGGACCGAAGAACAACAGGGTCCGGTATTTT. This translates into CASRQPPGPKNNRVRYF.

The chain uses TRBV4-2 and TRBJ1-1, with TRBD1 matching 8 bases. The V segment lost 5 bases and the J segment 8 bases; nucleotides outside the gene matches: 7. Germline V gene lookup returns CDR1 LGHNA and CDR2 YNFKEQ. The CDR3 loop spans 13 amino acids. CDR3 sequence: CASSLPDRAEAFF. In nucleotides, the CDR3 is TGTGCCAGCAGCTTACCGGACAGGGCGGAAGCTTTCTTT.

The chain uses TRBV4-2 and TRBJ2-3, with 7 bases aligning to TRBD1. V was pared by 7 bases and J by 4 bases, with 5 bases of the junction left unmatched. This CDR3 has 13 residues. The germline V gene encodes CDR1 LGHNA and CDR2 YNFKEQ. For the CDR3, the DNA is TGTGCCAGCAATAACAGGGGTGCAGATACGCAGTATTTT. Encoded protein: CASNNRGADTQYF.

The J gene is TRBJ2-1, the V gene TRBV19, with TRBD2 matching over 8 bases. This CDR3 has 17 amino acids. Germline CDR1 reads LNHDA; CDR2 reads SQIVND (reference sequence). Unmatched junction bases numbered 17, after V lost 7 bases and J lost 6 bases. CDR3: CASNRGAGASGPNEQFF. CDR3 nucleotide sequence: TGTGCCAGTAACCGTGGCGCTGGGGCTAGCGGGCCCAATGAGCAGTTCTTC.

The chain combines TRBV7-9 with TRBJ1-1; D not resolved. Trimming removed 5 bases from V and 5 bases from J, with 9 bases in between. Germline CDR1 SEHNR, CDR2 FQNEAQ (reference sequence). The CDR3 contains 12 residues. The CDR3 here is CASSNEQTEAFF. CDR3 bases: TGTGCCAGCAGCAATGAACAGACTGAAGCTTTCTTT.

The CDR3 coding sequence is TGTGCCAGTAGCCGGGACAGCAACTACGAGCAGTACTTC. Amino acids: CASSRDSNYEQYF. The V and J genes are TRBV19 and TRBJ2-7, with 7 bases identical to TRBD1. Germline values: CDR1 LNHDA, CDR2 SQIVND (reference sequence). The CDR3 totals 13 residues. J gave up 3 bases and V 6 bases, and 5 bases lay outside the gene matches.

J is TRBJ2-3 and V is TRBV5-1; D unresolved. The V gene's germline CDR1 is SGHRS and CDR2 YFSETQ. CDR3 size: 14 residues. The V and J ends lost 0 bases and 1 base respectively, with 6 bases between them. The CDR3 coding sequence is TGCGCCAGCAGCTTGGTAGCAGGCACAGATACGCAGTATTTT. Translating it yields CASSLVAGTDTQYF.

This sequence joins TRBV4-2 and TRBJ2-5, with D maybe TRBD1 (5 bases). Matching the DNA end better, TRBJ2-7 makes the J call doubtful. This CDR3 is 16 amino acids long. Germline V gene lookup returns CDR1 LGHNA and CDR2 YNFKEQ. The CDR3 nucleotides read TGTGCCAGCAGCCAAGATAGACAGAAACTCACCTACGAGCAGTACTTC. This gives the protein CASSQDRQKLTYEQYF.

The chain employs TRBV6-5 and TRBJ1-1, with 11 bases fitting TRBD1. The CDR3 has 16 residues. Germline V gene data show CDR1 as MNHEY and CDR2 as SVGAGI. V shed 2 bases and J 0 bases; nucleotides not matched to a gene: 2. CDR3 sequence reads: CASSYGTGGMNTEAFF. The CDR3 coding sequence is TGTGCCAGCAGTTACGGGACAGGGGGGATGAACACTGAAGCTTTCTTT.

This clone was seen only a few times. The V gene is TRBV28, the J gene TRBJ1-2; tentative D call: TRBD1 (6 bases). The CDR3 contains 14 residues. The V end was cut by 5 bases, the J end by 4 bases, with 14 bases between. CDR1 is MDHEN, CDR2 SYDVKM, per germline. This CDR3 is CASSPQGWGYGYTF. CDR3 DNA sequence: TGTGCCAGCAGTCCCCAGGGGTGGGGCTATGGCTACACCTTC.

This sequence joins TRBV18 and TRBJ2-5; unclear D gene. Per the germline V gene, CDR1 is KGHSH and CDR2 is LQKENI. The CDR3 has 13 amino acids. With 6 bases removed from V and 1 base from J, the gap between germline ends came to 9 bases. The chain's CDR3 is CASSADIQETQYF. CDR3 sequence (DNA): TGTGCCAGCTCCGCGGATATCCAAGAGACCCAGTACTTC.

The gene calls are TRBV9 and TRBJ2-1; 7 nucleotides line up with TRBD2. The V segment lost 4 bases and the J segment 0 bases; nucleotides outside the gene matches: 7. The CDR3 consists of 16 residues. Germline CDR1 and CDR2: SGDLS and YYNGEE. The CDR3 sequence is CASSSRAGVSYNEQFF. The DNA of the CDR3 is TGTGCCAGCAGCTCCCGGGCGGGGGTCTCCTACAATGAGCAGTTCTTC.

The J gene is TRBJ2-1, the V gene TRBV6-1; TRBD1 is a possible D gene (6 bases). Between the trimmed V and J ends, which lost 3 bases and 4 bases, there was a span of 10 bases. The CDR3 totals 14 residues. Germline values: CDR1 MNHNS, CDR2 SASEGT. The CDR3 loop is CASSEQDSYNEQFF. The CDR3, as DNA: TGTGCCAGCAGTGAGCAGGACAGTTACAATGAGCAGTTCTTC.

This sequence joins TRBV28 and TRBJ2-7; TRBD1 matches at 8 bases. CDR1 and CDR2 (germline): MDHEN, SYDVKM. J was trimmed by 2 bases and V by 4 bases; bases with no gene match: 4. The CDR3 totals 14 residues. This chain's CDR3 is CASSSGDRTYEQYF. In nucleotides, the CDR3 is TGTGCCAGCAGTTCCGGGGACAGGACCTACGAGCAGTACTTC. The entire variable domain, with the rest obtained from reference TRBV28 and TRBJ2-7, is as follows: DVKVTQSSRYLVKRTGEKVFLECVQDMDHENMFWYRQDPGLGLRLIYFSYDVKMKEKGDIPEGYSVSREKKERFSLILESASTNQTSMYLCASSSGDRTYEQYFGPGTRLTVT.

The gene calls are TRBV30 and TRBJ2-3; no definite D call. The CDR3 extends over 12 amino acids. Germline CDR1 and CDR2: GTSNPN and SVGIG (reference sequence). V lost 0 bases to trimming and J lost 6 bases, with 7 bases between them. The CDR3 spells CAWSVSGDTQYF. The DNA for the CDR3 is TGTGCCTGGAGTGTATCCGGTGATACGCAGTATTTT. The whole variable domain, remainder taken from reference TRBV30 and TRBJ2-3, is SQTIHQWPATLVQPVGSPLSLECTVEGTSNPNLYWYRQAAGRGLQLLFYSVGIGQISSEVPQNLSASRPQDRQFILSSKKLLLSDSGFYLCAWSVSGDTQYFGPGTRLTVL.

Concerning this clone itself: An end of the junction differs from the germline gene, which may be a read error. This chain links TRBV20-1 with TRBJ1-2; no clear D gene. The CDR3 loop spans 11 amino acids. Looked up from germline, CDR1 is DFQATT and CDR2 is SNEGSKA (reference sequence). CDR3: CSASLVGITSW. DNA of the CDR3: TGCAGTGCTAGTCTTGTCGGGATTACCTCCTGG.

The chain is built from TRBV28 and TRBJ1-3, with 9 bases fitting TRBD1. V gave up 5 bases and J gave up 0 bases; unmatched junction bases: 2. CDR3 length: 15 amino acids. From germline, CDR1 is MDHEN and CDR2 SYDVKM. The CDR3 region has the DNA TGTGCCAGCAGTGACAGGGGGACCTCTGGAAACACCATATATTTT. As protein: CASSDRGTSGNTIYF.

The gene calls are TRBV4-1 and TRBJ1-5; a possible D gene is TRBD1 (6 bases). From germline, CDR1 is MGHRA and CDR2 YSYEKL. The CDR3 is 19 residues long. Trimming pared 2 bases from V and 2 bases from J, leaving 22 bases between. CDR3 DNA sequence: TGCGCCAGCAGCCAATTAAGGGGGACACGGCTATATGGCAATCAGCCCCAGCATTTT. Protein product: CASSQLRGTRLYGNQPQHF.